The clone carrying this T cell receptor beta chain was found many times. Its antigen is currently unknown. The total RNA was obtained from whole blood that was not fractionated. The record originates from a study of human T cells and chemical hapten exposure. Points from the study as a whole: TCRs at high frequency, those above 1 in 1000, did not change with DPC sensitization.

Per germline, CDR1 SGHRS and CDR2 YFSETQ. The CDR3 has 12 amino acids. The ends were cut back, 4 bases at V and 3 bases at J, with 8 bases in the middle. TCRdb reanalysed the 5' RACE reads using MiXCR and keeps one entry per CDR3 protein. The sample records 130,000 or so distinct CDR3 sequences, about 4% being singletons. The chain recombines TRBV5-1 with TRBJ2-7; D is unclear. This sequence was found in a female donor in good health. CDR3 sequence (DNA): TGCGCCAGCAGCACCGGAAACTACGAGCAGTACTTC. It translates to CASSTGNYEQYF.